The 11 T cell receptor beta chains listed next were all sequenced from one sample in a study of T cells in tuberculosis. Profiled with immunoSEQ multiplex PCR; TCRdb holds only in-frame clones, not every one. This sample has about 38,000 clones; roughly 94% occur once, and the top ten carry roughly 4%. As for time point: new active TB diagnosis, blood taken before or within 7 days of starting treatment. The source was PBMCs, collected at tuberculosis diagnosis. The receptors were sampled from an adult with tuberculosis.

The chain couples TRBV7-9 to TRBJ1-2; D ambiguous. Germline V lookup: CDR1 SEHNR, CDR2 FQNEAQ (reference sequence). This CDR3 contains 11 residues. Trimming left V 2 bases short and J 8 bases short, with 6 bases between. For the CDR3, the DNA is TGTGCCAGCAGCTTATCTGGCGGCTACACCTTC. It yields the protein CASSLSGGYTF.

V is TRBV10-2 and J is TRBJ1-2, with TRBD1 matching over 7 bases. Losses at the gene ends were 3 bases for V and 4 bases for J; bases not matched to a gene: 11. The CDR3 contains 16 residues. The germline V gene has CDR1 WSHSY and CDR2 SAAADI. CDR3 DNA: TGCGCCAGCAGTGACTCGGGACAGATGAATCTCTATGGCTACACCTTC. Translating gives CASSDSGQMNLYGYTF.

The chain carries TRBV5-5 and TRBJ2-2, with TRBD2 as a possible D gene (5 bases). The CDR3 extends over 13 amino acids. From germline, CDR1 is SGHKS and CDR2 YYEKEE (reference sequence). Trimming took off 3 bases at V and 6 bases at J, with 9 bases between the two ends. Here the CDR3 DNA reads TGTGCCAGCAGCTACGGACTTGCCGGGGAGCTGTTTTTT. This sequence encodes CASSYGLAGELFF.

This clone was seen a handful of times. The rearrangement joins TRBV5-1 to TRBJ2-1, with D tentatively TRBD2 (6 bases). V lost 2 bases, J lost 9 bases, and 9 bases lay in between. Germline V gene data show CDR1 as SGHRS and CDR2 as YFSETQ. The CDR3 spans 12 residues. The chain's CDR3 is CASSLGAGEQFF. The CDR3 nucleotides are TGCGCCAGCAGCTTAGGAGCGGGTGAGCAGTTCTTC.

V and J are TRBV4-1 and TRBJ2-2, with 10 nucleotides matching TRBD1. The CDR3 is 18 amino acids. The germline CDR1 and CDR2 sequences are MGHRA and YSYEKL. V was clipped by 0 bases and J by 5 bases; unmatched bases: 9. The CDR3 DNA is TGCGCCAGCAGCCAAGAAAGAGTGGGGACAGGGGTTACCGGGGAGCTGTTTTTT. This sequence encodes CASSQERVGTGVTGELFF.

V gene TRBV19 combines with J gene TRBJ2-2, with D possibly matching TRBD1 (6 bases). The germline V and J ends were trimmed by 4 bases and 7 bases, with 13 bases remaining between them. Germline V gene sequence: CDR1 LNHDA, CDR2 SQIVND (reference sequence). The CDR3 consists of 14 residues. The CDR3 bases are TGTGCCAGTAGTACAGGACAGTTAATCGGGGAGCTGTTTTTT. It codes for CASSTGQLIGELFF.

CDR3 DNA: TGTGCCAGCCGCGGCGGGGGGGATGAGCAGTTCTTC. Protein product: CASRGGGDEQFF. This chain links TRBV2 with TRBJ2-1, with 9 bases that match TRBD2. Trimming at V came to 8 bases and at J to 8 bases, leaving 4 bases not matched to a gene. This CDR3 has 12 amino acids. Looked up from germline, CDR1 is SNHLY and CDR2 is FYNNEI.

The J gene is TRBJ1-1, the V gene TRBV28, with 7 bases fitting TRBD1. This CDR3 comprises 15 residues. V shed 1 base, J shed 0 bases, and the junction held 2 bases outside the gene matches. Germline V gives CDR1 MDHEN, CDR2 SYDVKM. The CDR3 coding sequence is TGTGCCAGCAGTTTATCGGGACAGATGAACACTGAAGCTTTCTTT. Translated, it gives CASSLSGQMNTEAFF.

This rearrangement joins TRBV30 to TRBJ1-1, with 7 bases lining up with TRBD1. Germline V CDR1 and CDR2: GTSNPN, SVGIG (reference sequence). The CDR3 totals 13 residues. With V trimmed by 4 bases and J by 7 bases, 9 bases remained unmatched. CDR3 coding DNA: TGTGCCTGGAAACTCCAGGGGGGCAGTGAAGCTTTCTTT. Amino acid sequence: CAWKLQGGSEAFF.

The chain combines TRBV30 with TRBJ2-3; D is ambiguous. Germline V gene sequence: CDR1 GTSNPN, CDR2 SVGIG (reference sequence). V lost 4 bases to trimming and J lost 3 bases, with 8 bases between them. The CDR3 runs 12 residues. The CDR3 coding sequence is TGTGCCTGGAACCACAGAACAGATACGCAGTATTTT. Its protein is CAWNHRTDTQYF. The full variable domain, rest sourced from reference TRBV30 and TRBJ2-3, is SQTIHQWPATLVQPVGSPLSLECTVEGTSNPNLYWYRQAAGRGLQLLFYSVGIGQISSEVPQNLSASRPQDRQFILSSKKLLLSDSGFYLCAWNHRTDTQYFGPGTRLTVL.

The chain's CDR3 is CSVATGGNQPQHF. DNA for the CDR3: TGCAGCGTTGCAACAGGGGGCAATCAGCCCCAGCATTTT. This sequence joins TRBV29-1 and TRBJ1-5, with 7 bases fitting TRBD1. The germline gives CDR1 SQVTM, CDR2 ANQGSEA. This CDR3 contains 13 residues. The V segment lost 4 bases and the J segment 2 bases; nucleotides outside the gene matches: 2.